This T cell receptor beta chain was recorded in a study of a mutant IDH1 vaccine in newly diagnosed glioma. Findings and limits, study-wide: Seemingly, top peripheral T cell clonotype changes bore no relation to pseudoprogression.

The sample's time point: week 47, end of study. Each dose delivered 300 ug of mutant IDH1 20-mer peptide subcutaneously with imiquimod. During weeks 1, 3, 5, 7, 11, 15, 19 and 23, patients received eight vaccinations. New IDH1-mutant, ATRX-lost WHO grade 3 or 4 astrocytomas occurred in donors. As for this clone: The antigen remains unidentified. The same CDR3 can be traced to other DNA sequences in this sample.

The V end was cut by 7 bases, the J end by 0 bases, with 12 bases between. The CDR3 has 14 residues. Per germline, CDR1 SGHRS and CDR2 YFSETQ. Sequencing was performed with immunoSEQ multiplex PCR; in TCRdb, only in-frame clones are kept and a portion is missing. The data show about 83,000 clones, more than 80% seen once. The rearrangement uses TRBV5-1 and TRBJ2-3; D is unclear. Material: PBMCs, obtained from a glioma patient whose treatment included an IDH1 peptide vaccine. The TCR was taken from a man in his forties with glioma. Here the CDR3 reads CASGRSSSTDTQYF. DNA for the CDR3: TGCGCCAGCGGCCGGAGCTCGAGCACAGATACGCAGTATTTT.